Shown below are 12 T cell receptor beta chains from a single sample sequenced in a study of persistence of HIV-infected CD4 T cells. These TCRs' antigens remain unknown. The immunoSEQ assay was version 4, run in survey mode. Sequenced by immunoSEQ multiplex PCR; TCRdb stores in-frame clones only, minus some. The repertoire holds about 40,000 clones, with approximately 90% as singletons. Cells were stimulated nonspecifically with anti-CD3/anti-CD28 magnetic beads. Sorting selected CD4+ T cells upregulating both CD40 ligand and CD69. The source was CD4+ T cells sorted from PBMCs after approximately 18-hour stimulation, collected from a patient who received antiretroviral therapy. These TCRs come from an adult man with HIV who was CMV-seropositive.

This chain links TRBV15 with TRBJ1-1, with D uncertain. With 0 bases removed from V and 4 bases from J, the gap between germline ends came to 15 bases. The CDR3 extends over 16 amino acids. Germline loops: CDR1 LNHNV, CDR2 YYDKDF (reference sequence). The CDR3 sequence is CATSRDYKGIGTEAFF. The CDR3 bases are TGTGCCACCAGCAGAGATTATAAAGGGATCGGCACTGAAGCTTTCTTT.

V gene TRBV18 combines with J gene TRBJ1-1; 7 bases agree with TRBD1. With 4 bases clipped from V and 6 bases from J, the junction kept 2 bases outside the gene matches. The CDR3 has 12 amino acids. Looked up from germline, CDR1 is KGHSH and CDR2 is LQKENI. CDR3 nucleotide sequence: TGTGCCAGCTCACTCGACAGGGCTGAAGCTTTCTTT. Its translation: CASSLDRAEAFF.

This chain joins TRBV5-1 and TRBJ1-4; D possibly corresponds to TRBD1 (5 bases). Trimming stripped 0 bases from V and 10 bases from J, with 16 bases between. From germline, CDR1 is SGHRS and CDR2 YFSETQ. This CDR3 is 15 amino acids long. The CDR3: CASSLGDRAQGKLFF. In nucleotides, the CDR3 is TGCGCCAGCAGCTTGGGGGACCGCGCGCAGGGAAAACTGTTTTTT.

V and J are TRBV11-3 and TRBJ2-2, with 12 bases aligning to TRBD2. Trimming cost V 4 bases and J 4 bases; bases outside gene matches: 10. Germline V gives CDR1 SGHNT, CDR2 YENEEA. This CDR3 comprises 18 residues. CDR3 in DNA: TGTGCCAGCAGCTCCCATACCGGGACTAGCGGGTTCACCGGGGAGCTGTTTTTT. Translating it yields CASSSHTGTSGFTGELFF.

This clone was seen once. The genes are TRBV30 and TRBJ1-5, with TRBD1 matching over 8 bases. The V segment lost 2 bases and the J segment 7 bases; nucleotides outside the gene matches: 7. The CDR3 is made up of 14 amino acids. Germline V gives CDR1 GTSNPN, CDR2 SVGIG (reference sequence). The CDR3 DNA follows: TGTGCCTGGAGTCTCAGGGGGCGAGGACAGCCCCAGCATTTT. It codes for CAWSLRGRGQPQHF. Combining the CDR3 with reference TRBV30 and TRBJ1-5 gives the whole variable domain SQTIHQWPATLVQPVGSPLSLECTVEGTSNPNLYWYRQAAGRGLQLLFYSVGIGQISSEVPQNLSASRPQDRQFILSSKKLLLSDSGFYLCAWSLRGRGQPQHFGDGTRLSIL.

The genes are TRBV5-4 and TRBJ2-5; D gene ambiguous. The CDR3 runs 14 residues. V was trimmed by 3 bases and J by 2 bases, leaving 11 bases between them. Per the germline V gene, CDR1 is SGHNT and CDR2 is YYREEE (reference sequence). The chain's CDR3 is CASSSPMKQETQYF. CDR3 in DNA: TGTGCCAGCAGCTCCCCAATGAAACAAGAGACCCAGTACTTC.

The chain has TRBV28 and TRBJ1-6; possibly TRBD1 for D (6 bases). Trimming cost V 6 bases and J 2 bases, with 14 bases left between them. The CDR3 runs 16 residues. The germline V gene has CDR1 MDHEN and CDR2 SYDVKM. The CDR3 coding sequence is TGTGCCAGCAGCCGCCCGGGGGGCCCCTATAATTCACCCCTCCACTTT. This encodes CASSRPGGPYNSPLHF.

This chain connects TRBV29-1 to TRBJ2-7; 12 nucleotides agree with TRBD2. The trim removed 6 bases at V and 6 bases at J, leaving 9 bases unmatched. The CDR3 is 14 amino acids. Germline CDR1 is SQVTM and CDR2 is ANQGSEA. Written as DNA, the CDR3 is TGCAGCGTCGCCCCTAGCGGGAGGGCCAGCGAGCAGTACTTC. Residues: CSVAPSGRASEQYF.

This rearrangement joins TRBV9 to TRBJ2-1, with TRBD1 as a possible D gene (6 bases). CDR3 size: 15 residues. Trimming took off 2 bases at V and 0 bases at J, with 9 bases between the two ends. In germline, CDR1 is SGDLS, CDR2 YYNGEE. CDR3 in amino acids: CASSVTGSSYNEQFF. CDR3 sequence (DNA): TGTGCCAGCAGCGTGACAGGAAGCTCCTACAATGAGCAGTTCTTC. The full variable domain, completed using reference TRBV9 and TRBJ2-1, is DSGVTQTPKHLITATGQRVTLRCSPRSGDLSVYWYQQSLDQGLQFLIQYYNGEERAKGNILERFSAQQFPDLHSELNLSSLELGDSALYFCASSVTGSSYNEQFFGPGTRLTVL.

This clone came up once. The genes are TRBV19 and TRBJ1-1; 9 bases match TRBD1. The ends lost 4 bases at V and 8 bases at J; junction bases unmatched: 11. Germline CDR1 is LNHDA and CDR2 is SQIVND (reference sequence). This CDR3 contains 15 residues. The CDR3 sequence is CASSTTFTGGREAFF. CDR3 nucleotide sequence: TGTGCCAGTAGTACGACGTTCACAGGGGGCCGGGAAGCTTTCTTT.

This chain uses TRBV12-3 or TRBV12-4 with TRBJ2-1; a weak D match, TRBD2 (6 bases). This CDR3 has 13 residues. Trimming took 2 bases from V and 6 from J, leaving 8 bases between them. This CDR3 reads CASSLMEGNEQFF. CDR3 nucleotide sequence: TGTGCCAGCAGTTTAATGGAGGGCAATGAGCAGTTCTTC.

This clone was found a few times. This chain uses TRBV4-1 with TRBJ1-2, with D hard to call. Germline V gene sequence: CDR1 MGHRA, CDR2 YSYEKL. V was shortened by 1 base and J by 4 bases, with 10 bases between the two germline ends. The CDR3 runs to 14 residues. CDR3 bases: TGCGCCAGCAGCCAAGCTGCGGGCGTCTATGGCTACACCTTC. Encoded protein: CASSQAAGVYGYTF.